The 29 T cell receptor beta chains below all came from one sample that was sequenced in a study of T-cell reconstitution after alpha-beta-depleted transplantation in children. Preparation of the TCRbeta library used unique molecular identifiers. Using its own MiXCR run on the PCR reads, TCRdb lists one record per CDR3 protein. The repertoire includes fewer than 150,000 distinct CDR3 sequences, under 30% of them detected once, and over 9.5% sits in the top ten. The sample consisted of PBMCs, mostly from graft donor cells, taken 180 days after TCRalphabeta/CD19-depleted stem cell transplant. The receptors derive from a male patient between 2 and 9 years old who had a stem cell transplant for chronic granulomatous disease, so the T cells may come from the graft donor.

This clonotype was recorded at least ten times. The chain couples TRBV29-1 to TRBJ2-1, with 8 bases aligning to TRBD2. There are 16 residues in the CDR3. The V and J ends lost 6 bases and 4 bases, in that order; junction bases with no gene match: 14. Germline-derived CDR1 and CDR2 are SQVTM and ANQGSEA. The CDR3 is CSVAFLGLASYNEQFF. CDR3 sequence (DNA): TGCAGCGTAGCCTTTCTAGGACTAGCCTCTTACAATGAGCAGTTCTTC.

The chain joins TRBV20-1 to TRBJ2-1, with 8 bases identical to TRBD2. This CDR3 spans 15 amino acids. Germline assignment: CDR1 DFQATT and CDR2 SNEGSKA (reference sequence). The CDR3 loop is CSVPPGGGLENEQFF. CDR3 sequence (DNA): TGCAGCGTGCCACCCGGGGGGGGGCTTGAGAATGAGCAGTTCTTC.

The chain recombines TRBV5-4 with TRBJ2-3, with D possibly matching TRBD2 (5 bases). This CDR3 is 13 amino acids long. Germline assignment: CDR1 SGHNT and CDR2 YYREEE (reference sequence). The ends were cut back, 4 bases at V and 4 bases at J, with 10 bases in the middle. The CDR3 DNA reads TGTGCCAGCAGCGAGGGCACCGCAGATACGCAGTATTTT. Its translation: CASSEGTADTQYF. Using reference TRBV5-4 and TRBJ2-3 for the parts outside the CDR3, the full variable domain is ETGVTQSPTHLIKTRGQQVTLRCSSQSGHNTVSWYQQALGQGPQFIFQYYREEENGRGNFPPRFSGLQFPNYSSELNVNALELDDSALYLCASSEGTADTQYFGPGTRLTVL.

This clonotype was counted many times. The chain carries TRBV5-6 and TRBJ2-5; 15 bases match TRBD2. Germline loops: CDR1 SGHDT, CDR2 YYEEEE. V dropped 5 bases and J dropped 2; count of bases not matched to a gene: 7. This CDR3 has 17 amino acids. CDR3 loop: CASSRPGLAGGQETQYF. The CDR3 DNA reads TGTGCCAGCAGTCGGCCGGGACTAGCGGGGGGTCAAGAGACCCAGTACTTC.

The CDR3 coding sequence is TGCAGTGCTAGGGGTAGCGGGGCCGGGGACATTCAGTACTTC. Protein: CSARGSGAGDIQYF. V is TRBV20-1 and J is TRBJ2-4, with TRBD2 matching over 8 bases. This CDR3 comprises 14 residues. Germline assignment: CDR1 DFQATT and CDR2 SNEGSKA (reference sequence). The V and J ends lost 3 bases and 8 bases, in that order; junction bases with no gene match: 9.

This clonotype was seen at least ten times. The chain recombines TRBV20-1 with TRBJ1-2; D may be TRBD1 (5 bases). Trimming removed 2 bases from V and 0 bases from J, with 7 bases in between. Germline loops: CDR1 DFQATT, CDR2 SNEGSKA (reference sequence). The CDR3 is 13 amino acids. In nucleotides, the CDR3 is TGCAGTGCTAGAATGACAGCTAACTATGGCTACACCTTC. It codes for CSARMTANYGYTF.

There are a few counts of this clonotype. The rearrangement links TRBV29-1 to TRBJ2-3; TRBD1 might be the D (5 bases). CDR3 length: 12 residues. V was shortened by 2 bases and J by 4 bases, with 7 bases between the two germline ends. Germline-derived CDR1 and CDR2 are SQVTM and ANQGSEA. This CDR3 reads CSVEQGADTQYF. CDR3 in DNA: TGCAGCGTTGAACAGGGCGCAGATACGCAGTATTTT.

The chain recombines TRBV5-1 with TRBJ1-5; D unresolved. There are 11 residues in the CDR3. Between the trimmed V and J ends, which lost 5 bases and 2 bases, there was a span of 2 bases. Germline-derived CDR1 and CDR2 are SGHRS and YFSETQ. The CDR3 spells CASRGNQPQHF. The CDR3 DNA reads TGCGCCAGCAGAGGCAATCAGCCCCAGCATTTT.

This clonotype has more than one count but fewer than ten. The rearrangement uses TRBV29-1 and TRBJ2-1, with 7 nucleotides matching TRBD1. Germline trimming cut 6 bases from V and 4 bases from J; bases unmatched to any gene: 6. Germline V gene lookup returns CDR1 SQVTM and CDR2 ANQGSEA. CDR3 size: 13 residues. CDR3 residues: CSVAGTVYNEQFF. The DNA of the CDR3 is TGCAGCGTAGCCGGGACAGTTTACAATGAGCAGTTCTTC.

This clonotype showed up many times. The J gene is TRBJ2-4, the V gene TRBV20-1, with D uncertain. CDR3 length: 14 amino acids. V was pared by 3 bases and J by 5 bases, with 14 bases between. CDR1 and CDR2 (germline): DFQATT, SNEGSKA (reference sequence). CDR3 nucleotides: TGCAGTGCTAGCGAAAGGTGGTGGGAAAACATTCAGTACTTC. Encoded protein: CSASERWWENIQYF.

The V and J genes are TRBV7-9 and TRBJ1-2; D is perhaps TRBD1 (5 bases). Germline lookup yields CDR1 SEHNR and CDR2 FQNEAQ (reference sequence). Trimming cost V 4 bases and J 6 bases, with 12 bases left between them. The CDR3 spans 13 residues. CDR3 coding DNA: TGTGCCAGCAGCTCACAGTGGGGGGATGGCTACACCTTC. This gives the protein CASSSQWGDGYTF.

In its sample, this clonotype was seen many times. The chain couples TRBV14 to TRBJ2-7; 8 positions match TRBD1. The CDR3 consists of 15 residues. Germline assignment: CDR1 SGHDN and CDR2 FVKESK. Unmatched junction bases numbered 8, after V lost 4 bases and J lost 3 bases. This chain's CDR3 is CASSRGTGFFYEQYF. The DNA of the CDR3 is TGTGCCAGCAGCCGAGGGACAGGCTTTTTCTACGAGCAGTACTTC. The full variable domain, with the rest looked up from reference TRBV14 and TRBJ2-7, is EAGVTQFPSHSVIEKGQTVTLRCDPISGHDNLYWYRRVMGKEIKFLLHFVKESKQDESGMPNNRFLAERTGGTYSTLKVQPAELEDSGVYFCASSRGTGFFYEQYFGPGTRLTVT.

This clonotype was observed many times. The V gene is TRBV20-1, the J gene TRBJ1-3; D uncertain. V lost 0 bases to trimming and J lost 0 bases, with 12 bases between them. The CDR3 is 16 amino acids. Germline V gene lookup returns CDR1 DFQATT and CDR2 SNEGSKA (reference sequence). The CDR3 DNA sequence: TGCAGTGCTAGAGATCGTGGAGGGTTCTCTGGAAACACCATATATTTT. It is translated as CSARDRGGFSGNTIYF.

This clonotype was seen many times. This chain uses TRBV4-3 with TRBJ2-7; TRBD1 matches 8 bases. Germline assignment: CDR1 LGHNA and CDR2 YSLEER. V lost 0 bases and J lost 3; bases outside the gene matches: 7. The CDR3 extends over 16 amino acids. The chain's CDR3 is CASSQESAGGFYEQYF. For the CDR3, the DNA is TGCGCCAGCAGCCAAGAATCCGCAGGGGGCTTCTACGAGCAGTACTTC.

Written as DNA, the CDR3 is TGCGCCAGCAGCATCGACAGGGACTATGGCTACACCTTC. Translation gives CASSIDRDYGYTF. This chain links TRBV5-1 with TRBJ1-2; the match to TRBD1 covers 7 bases. Germline-derived CDR1 and CDR2 are SGHRS and YFSETQ. J lost 3 bases, V lost 4 bases, and 3 bases had no gene match. This CDR3 has 13 amino acids.

There are a few counts of this clonotype. This chain uses TRBV7-2 with TRBJ2-7; D gene uncertain. Germline V gene lookup returns CDR1 SGHTA and CDR2 FQGNSA. Trimming stripped 3 bases from V and 3 bases from J, with 9 bases between. The CDR3 covers 13 residues. The CDR3 protein is CASSLGTVYEQYF. CDR3 coding DNA: TGTGCCAGCAGCTTGGGTACAGTCTACGAGCAGTACTTC. The full variable domain, in which reference TRBV7-2 and TRBJ2-7 provide the parts outside the CDR3, is GAGVSQSPSNKVTEKGKDVELRCDPISGHTALYWYRQSLGQGLEFLIYFQGNSAPDKSGLPSDRFSAERTGGSVSTLTIQRTQQEDSAVYLCASSLGTVYEQYFGPGTRLTVT.

This clonotype was detected ten times or more. The chain combines TRBV5-1 with TRBJ1-2; 7 nucleotides agree with TRBD1. The ends lost 4 bases at V and 5 bases at J; junction bases unmatched: 8. CDR1 is SGHRS, CDR2 YFSETQ, per germline. This CDR3 has 14 amino acids. The CDR3 loop reads CASSRQGLLYGYTF. The CDR3 bases are TGCGCCAGCAGCCGACAGGGACTATTATATGGCTACACCTTC.

This clonotype was recorded at least ten times. J is TRBJ2-1 and V is TRBV20-1; D is perhaps TRBD2 (5 bases). V dropped 4 bases and J dropped 8 bases, with 24 bases sitting between them. CDR3 length: 16 amino acids. The germline V gene encodes CDR1 DFQATT and CDR2 SNEGSKA (reference sequence). CDR3 nucleotides: TGCAGTGCTAAACCGTTAGCGAATGAGCGGTTTCATGAGCAGTTCTTC. This encodes CSAKPLANERFHEQFF.

This chain uses TRBV29-1 with TRBJ2-3, with D perhaps matching TRBD1 or TRBD2 (5 bases each). Germline CDR1 is SQVTM and CDR2 is ANQGSEA. V lost 2 bases and J lost 0, with 12 bases in between. This CDR3 region has 15 residues. As DNA, the CDR3 is TGCAGCGTTGAATACCGGGACCCGAGCACAGATACGCAGTATTTT. Its translation: CSVEYRDPSTDTQYF.

The rearrangement uses TRBV6-1 and TRBJ1-5; D uncertain. V dropped 7 bases and J dropped 0 bases, with 10 bases sitting between them. Germline loops: CDR1 MNHNS, CDR2 SASEGT. The CDR3 consists of 14 residues. The CDR3 sequence is CASNDFGSNQPQHF. Here the CDR3 DNA reads TGTGCCAGCAACGACTTCGGTAGCAATCAGCCCCAGCATTTT.

This clonotype was counted many times. This chain joins TRBV20-1 and TRBJ2-7; TRBD1 matches at 9 bases. The ends lost 3 bases at V and 5 bases at J; junction bases unmatched: 17. The CDR3 runs to 17 residues. From germline, CDR1 is DFQATT and CDR2 SNEGSKA (reference sequence). The DNA of the CDR3 is TGCAGTGCTAGCTCCTTCACCATACAGGGGGCCCTAGACGAGCAGTACTTC. Protein product: CSASSFTIQGALDEQYF.

This clonotype came up many times. The chain's CDR3 is CASRKGQGGSGIWAGELFF. The CDR3, as DNA: TGTGCCAGCAGGAAGGGACAGGGTGGTAGCGGGATATGGGCCGGGGAGCTGTTTTTT. The chain has TRBV6-1 and TRBJ2-2; D perhaps matches TRBD1 (9 bases). Trimming stripped 6 bases from V and 6 bases from J, with 29 bases between. Germline V CDR1 and CDR2: MNHNS, SASEGT. The CDR3 length is 19 residues.

The chain links TRBV5-1 to TRBJ2-7; 11 nucleotides match TRBD1. With V trimmed by 3 bases and J by 6 bases, 11 bases remained unmatched. The CDR3 has 16 amino acids. Germline V CDR1 and CDR2: SGHRS, YFSETQ. The CDR3, as DNA: TGCGCCAGCAGCTCGCGGGATGGGACAGGGGGTCCCGAGCAGTACTTC. It codes for CASSSRDGTGGPEQYF.

This clonotype was counted only a few times. J is TRBJ2-2 and V is TRBV7-2; D gene unclear. Germline CDR1 SGHTA, CDR2 FQGNSA. The CDR3 has 14 amino acids. Trimming stripped 10 bases from V and 0 bases from J, with 12 bases between. CDR3 in DNA: TGTGCCACAGCGCTAGGACCGAACACCGGGGAGCTGTTTTTT. It yields the protein CATALGPNTGELFF. Based on the CDR3 plus reference TRBV7-2 and TRBJ2-2, the full variable domain is GAGVSQSPSNKVTEKGKDVELRCDPISGHTALYWYRQSLGQGLEFLIYFQGNSAPDKSGLPSDRFSAERTGGSVSTLTIQRTQQEDSAVYLCATALGPNTGELFFGEGSRLTVL.

The genes are TRBV20-1 and TRBJ2-3, with TRBD2 identical over 10 bases. Unmatched junction bases numbered 6, after V lost 0 bases and J lost 0 bases. Germline CDR1 DFQATT, CDR2 SNEGSKA (reference sequence). The CDR3 contains 17 residues. CDR3 sequence (DNA): TGCAGTGCTAGAGATCCGTATAGCGGGGGGAGCACAGATACGCAGTATTTT. The encoded protein is CSARDPYSGGSTDTQYF.

The chain recombines TRBV2 with TRBJ2-7, with D possibly being TRBD2 (5 bases). The CDR3 length is 14 residues. V was cut by 8 bases and J by 2 bases, with 16 bases left in between. Germline assignment: CDR1 SNHLY and CDR2 FYNNEI. For the CDR3, the DNA is TGTGCCAGCTATATGTGGACGGGGACCTACGAGCAGTACTTC. This encodes CASYMWTGTYEQYF.

This clonotype has at least ten counts. The V and J genes are TRBV12-3 or TRBV12-4 and TRBJ2-4; D possibly corresponds to TRBD1 (7 bases). This CDR3 region has 14 residues. Trimming pared 7 bases from V and 12 bases from J, leaving 22 bases between. The CDR3 protein is CASTFGGTAGHQYF. The CDR3 DNA reads as TGTGCCAGCACTTTTGGGGGGACAGCCGGCCATCAGTACTTC.

This sequence joins TRBV15 and TRBJ2-7; possible D gene TRBD2, 6 bases. Deletions cut 7 bases from V and 1 base from J, with 17 bases between. The CDR3 runs to 15 residues. Germline V gene data show CDR1 as LNHNV and CDR2 as YYDKDF (reference sequence). CDR3 coding DNA: TGTGCCACCACCGCGTGGGCGGGACCTTCCTACGAGCAGTACTTC. Its translation is CATTAWAGPSYEQYF. Full variable domain (missing parts from reference TRBV15 and TRBJ2-7): DAMVIQNPRYQVTQFGKPVTLSCSQTLNHNVMYWYQQKSSQAPKLLFHYYDKDFNNEADTPDNFQSRRPNTSFCFLDIRSPGLGDTAMYLCATTAWAGPSYEQYFGPGTRLTVT.

In its sample, this clonotype was seen many times. This chain uses TRBV12-3 or TRBV12-4 with TRBJ2-2; TRBD2 aligns across 13 bases. The CDR3 loop spans 18 amino acids. Losses at the gene ends were 4 bases for V and 1 base for J; bases not matched to a gene: 6. As DNA, the CDR3 is TGTGCCAGCAGTTCCACGACTAGCGGGAGGATGAACACCGGGGAGCTGTTTTTT. Amino acid sequence: CASSSTTSGRMNTGELFF.